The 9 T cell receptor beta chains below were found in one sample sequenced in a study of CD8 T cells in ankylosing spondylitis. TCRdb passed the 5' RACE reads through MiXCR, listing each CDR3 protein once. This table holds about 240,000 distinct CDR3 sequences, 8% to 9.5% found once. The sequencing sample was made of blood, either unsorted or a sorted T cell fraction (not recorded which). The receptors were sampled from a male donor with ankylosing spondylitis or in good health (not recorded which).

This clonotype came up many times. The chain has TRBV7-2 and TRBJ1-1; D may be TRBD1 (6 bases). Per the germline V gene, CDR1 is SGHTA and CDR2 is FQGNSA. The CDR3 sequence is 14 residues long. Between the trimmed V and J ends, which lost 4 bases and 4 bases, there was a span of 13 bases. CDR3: CASSSTAGVTEAFF. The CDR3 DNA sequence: TGTGCCAGCAGCTCCACCGCAGGGGTCACTGAAGCTTTCTTT.

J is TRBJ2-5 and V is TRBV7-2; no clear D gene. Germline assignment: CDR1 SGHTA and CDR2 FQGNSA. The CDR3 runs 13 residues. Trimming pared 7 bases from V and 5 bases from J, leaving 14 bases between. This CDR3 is CASTRIWLETQYF. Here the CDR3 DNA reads TGTGCCAGCACCAGGATTTGGCTGGAGACCCAGTACTTC.

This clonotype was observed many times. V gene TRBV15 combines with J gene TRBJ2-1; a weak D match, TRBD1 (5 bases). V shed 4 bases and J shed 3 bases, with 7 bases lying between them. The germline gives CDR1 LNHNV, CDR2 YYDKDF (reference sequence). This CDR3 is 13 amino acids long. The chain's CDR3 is CATSTRDYNEQFF. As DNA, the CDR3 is TGTGCCACCAGCACCAGGGACTACAATGAGCAGTTCTTC. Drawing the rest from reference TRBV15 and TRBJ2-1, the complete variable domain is DAMVIQNPRYQVTQFGKPVTLSCSQTLNHNVMYWYQQKSSQAPKLLFHYYDKDFNNEADTPDNFQSRRPNTSFCFLDIRSPGLGDTAMYLCATSTRDYNEQFFGPGTRLTVL.

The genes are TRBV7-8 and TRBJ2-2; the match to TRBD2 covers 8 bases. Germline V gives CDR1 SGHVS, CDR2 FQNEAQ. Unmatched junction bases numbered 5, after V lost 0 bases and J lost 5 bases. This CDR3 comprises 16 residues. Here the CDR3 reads CASSLARGGLTGELFF. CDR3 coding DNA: TGTGCCAGCAGCTTAGCCCGGGGGGGGCTTACCGGGGAGCTGTTTTTT.

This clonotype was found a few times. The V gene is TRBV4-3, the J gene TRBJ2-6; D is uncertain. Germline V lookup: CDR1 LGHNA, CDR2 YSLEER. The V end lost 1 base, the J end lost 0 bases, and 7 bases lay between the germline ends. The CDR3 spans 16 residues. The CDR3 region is CASSQGASSGANVLTF. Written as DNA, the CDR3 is TGCGCCAGCAGCCAAGGCGCAAGCTCTGGGGCCAACGTCCTGACTTTC.

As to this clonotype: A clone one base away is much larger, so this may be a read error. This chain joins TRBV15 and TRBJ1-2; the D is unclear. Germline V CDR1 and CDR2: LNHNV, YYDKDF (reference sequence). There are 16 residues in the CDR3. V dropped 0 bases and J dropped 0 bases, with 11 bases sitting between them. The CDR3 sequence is CATSREGQCTNYGYTF. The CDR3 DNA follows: TGTGCCACCAGCAGAGAAGGCCAGTGCACTAACTATGGCTACACCTTC.

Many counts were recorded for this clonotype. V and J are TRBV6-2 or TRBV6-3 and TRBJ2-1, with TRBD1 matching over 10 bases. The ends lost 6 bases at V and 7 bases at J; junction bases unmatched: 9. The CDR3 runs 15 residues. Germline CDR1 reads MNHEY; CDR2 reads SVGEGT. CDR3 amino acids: CASRQTGGGGNEQFF. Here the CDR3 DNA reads TGTGCCAGCAGGCAGACAGGGGGCGGGGGAAATGAGCAGTTCTTC.

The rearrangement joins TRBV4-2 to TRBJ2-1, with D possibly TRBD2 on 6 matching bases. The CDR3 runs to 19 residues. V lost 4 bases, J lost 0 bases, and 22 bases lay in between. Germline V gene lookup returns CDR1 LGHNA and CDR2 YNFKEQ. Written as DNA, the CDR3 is TGTGCCAGCAGCCCCGGGACCAGCGGGTACCAGAGCTCCTACAATGAGCAGTTCTTC. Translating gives CASSPGTSGYQSSYNEQFF.

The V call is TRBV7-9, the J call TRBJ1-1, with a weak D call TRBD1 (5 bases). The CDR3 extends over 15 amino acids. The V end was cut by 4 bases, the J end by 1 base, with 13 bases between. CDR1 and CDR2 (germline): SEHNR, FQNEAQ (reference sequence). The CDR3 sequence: CASSSLGRENTEAFF. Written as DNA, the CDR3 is TGTGCCAGCAGCTCACTTGGCAGGGAGAACACTGAAGCTTTCTTT.